Sequencing of this T cell receptor beta chain was carried out in a study of blood T cell repertoires in COVID-19. Study-level background: The samples span acute and convalescent COVID-19 from the United States, Italy and Spain.

V lost 0 bases and J 3 bases, leaving 5 bases between the germline ends. This CDR3 region has 13 residues. Looked up from germline, CDR1 is LGHDT and CDR2 is YNNKEL (reference sequence). Per the authors' pipeline: Scientists estimated how many nucleated cells there were by amplifying reference gene primers. Profiled with immunoSEQ multiplex PCR; TCRdb holds only in-frame clones, not every one. Clone size and V and J calls were adopted from that table, with D and trimming inferred from the DNA. The sample lists over 100,000 clones; about 87% were seen once. The source is a man between 45 and 60 years old with acute or convalescent COVID-19. The J gene is TRBJ1-2, the V gene TRBV3-1 (or the pseudogene TRBV3-2), with D perhaps matching TRBD1 (5 bases). The specimen was peripheral blood. CDR3 nucleotides: TGTGCCAGCAGCCAAGAAGGGGACTATGGCTACACCTTC. Translating gives CASSQEGDYGYTF.